This T cell receptor beta chain was identified in a study of blood T cell repertoires in COVID-19. Study-level information: T cells, B-cell-depleted T cells, or PBMCs supplied cDNA or gDNA.

Repertoires were generated with immunoSEQ multiplex PCR, while TCRdb's copy carries only in-frame clones and drops some. In the table there are fewer than 300,000 clones, around nine tenths of which are singletons. The CDR3 has 15 residues. Losses at the gene ends were 3 bases for V and 6 bases for J; bases not matched to a gene: 2. Per germline, CDR1 SNHLY and CDR2 FYNNEI. The specimen was peripheral blood. V and J are TRBV2 and TRBJ2-1; 13 bases fit TRBD2. The origin of this receptor is a young man with acute or convalescent COVID-19. The CDR3: CASSDGTSGTNEQFF. Here the CDR3 DNA reads TGTGCCAGCAGTGATGGGACTAGCGGGACCAATGAGCAGTTCTTC.